The rows below give T cell receptor beta chains drawn from one sample of a study of blood T cells in healthy people across ages. TCRdb called the 5' RACE reads again in MiXCR, with one record for every CDR3 protein. The table has around 1,800,000 distinct CDR3 sequences, about 39% seen once; the top ten hold 20% to 25%. The material sequenced was blood. These receptors were obtained from a human donor in good health. CDR3s include the opening cysteine and the closing phenylalanine or tryptophan. The D gene is left open where the match is weak. Only part of the rows carry a size: once, few, many, or a class if the clone is expanded.

j_call d_call clone_size v_call cdr3_nt cdr3_aa
TRBJ2-1 NA few TRBV3-1 TGTGCCACAGGGACGGGCTCCTACAATGAGCAGTTCTTC CATGTGSYNEQFF
TRBJ2-7 TRBD1 NA TRBV27 TGTGCCAGCAATAAATTTGGGACAGGGGCTACCTACGAGCAGTACTTC CASNKFGTGATYEQYF
TRBJ1-2 TRBD1 NA TRBV4-3 TGCGCCAGCAGCCAAGTGACAGGGATTAGCTACACCTTC CASSQVTGISYTF
TRBJ2-1 NA NA TRBV5-6 TGTGCCAGCAGCTCTGTGGGGGGGGCCAATTACAATGAGCAGTTCTTC CASSSVGGANYNEQFF
TRBJ2-2 NA few TRBV2 TGTGCCAGCAACGAAGCGTCAACGAACACCGGGGAGCTGTTTTTT CASNEASTNTGELFF
TRBJ1-3 NA few TRBV12-3/TRBV12-4 TGTGCCAGCAGTACCCCATGGACCACCATATATTTT CASSTPWTTIYF
TRBJ2-1 NA NA TRBV3-1 TGTGCCAGCAGCCAAGCTCCGTGGAATGAGCAGTTCTTC CASSQAPWNEQFF
TRBJ2-3 NA NA TRBV2 TGTGCCAGCAGTGAGCTCAGGGACCATACGCAGTATTTT CASSELRDHTQYF
TRBJ2-2 NA NA TRBV7-7 TGTGCCAGCAGCTCGACTAGAACTGGGGAGCTGTTTTTT CASSSTRTGELFF
TRBJ1-2 NA few TRBV27 TGTGCCAGCAGTGGGCGGAGGGGACTCTATGGCTACACCTTC CASSGRRGLYGYTF
TRBJ2-1 NA NA TRBV5-1 TGCGCCAGCAGCTTGGTCTCCTTGCGTTATAGCTCCTACAATGAGCAGTTCTTC CASSLVSLRYSSYNEQFF
TRBJ2-3 NA NA TRBV24-1 TGTGCCACCAGTGACCCAGCTAGGGAAACAGATACGCAGTATTTT CATSDPARETDTQYF
TRBJ2-7 NA few TRBV5-6 TGTGCCAGCAGCTTGCCCAGTAACGAGCAGTACTTC CASSLPSNEQYF
TRBJ1-2 NA few TRBV9 TGTGCCAGCAGCGTAGTCACGGAAAACTATGGCTACACCTTC CASSVVTENYGYTF
TRBJ2-5 TRBD1 few TRBV6-1 TGTGCCAGCACCACGGGACAGGCAAAAGAGACCCAGTACTTC CASTTGQAKETQYF
TRBJ1-2 TRBD1 NA TRBV29-1 TGCAGCGTTGTAGGGGGCGTTGGCTGCACCTTC CSVVGGVGCTF
TRBJ2-6 NA NA TRBV6-2/TRBV6-3 TGCGCCAGCAGTTTTCTCAGGGTCTCTGGGGCCAACGTCCTGACTTTC CASSFLRVSGANVLTF
TRBJ1-2 NA NA TRBV11-2 TGTGCCAGCAGCTTAGGCAGGGGCGAGTCTAACTATGGCTACACCTTC CASSLGRGESNYGYTF
TRBJ2-3 NA few TRBV9 TGTGCCAGCACCGAGGCCCCCTATACAGATACGCAGTATTTT CASTEAPYTDTQYF
TRBJ2-7 TRBD1 NA TRBV9 TGTGCCAGCAGCGTAGCGGCTACCGGGACAGGGGGCAACGAGCAGTACTTC CASSVAATGTGGNEQYF
TRBJ1-2 NA NA TRBV2 TGTGCCATCGCCGCCAGTGCGCAGGTTAGAGGCTACACCTTC CAIAASAQVRGYTF
TRBJ2-3 NA NA TRBV15 TGTGCCACCAGCAGAGATCTCGGAGGTACGCAGTATTTT CATSRDLGGTQYF
TRBJ2-1 NA NA TRBV3-1 TGTGCCAGCAGCCATCCTAAGGGGGGGGCCGGCAATGAGCAGTTCTTC CASSHPKGGAGNEQFF
TRBJ1-1 NA once TRBV7-2 TGTGCCAGCAGCTTAGACCCGGCAAACACTGAAGCTTTCTTT CASSLDPANTEAFF
TRBJ2-5 NA NA TRBV6-2/TRBV6-3 TGTGCCAGCAGTTCGACAAGGTCCCAAGAGACCCAGTACTTC CASSSTRSQETQYF
TRBJ1-1 TRBD1 NA TRBV7-9 TGTACCAGCAGACCGACAGGGTTACTGGCGGAAGCTTTCTTT CTSRPTGLLAEAFF
TRBJ1-6 NA NA TRBV12-3/TRBV12-4 TGTGCCAGCAGGGAGACGAATAATTCACCCCTCCACTTT CASRETNNSPLHF
TRBJ1-2 NA NA TRBV6-5 TGTGCCAGCAGTTACGTCCGGGGCAGAAGCTATGGCTACACCTTC CASSYVRGRSYGYTF
TRBJ2-3 NA few TRBV5-6 TGTGCCAGCAGGGACAGACCCACAGATACGCAGTATTTT CASRDRPTDTQYF
TRBJ2-3 NA NA TRBV20-1 TGCAGTGCTCCGGACAAAGGACGCACGGATACGCAGTATTTT CSAPDKGRTDTQYF
TRBJ1-4 NA NA TRBV15 TGTGCCACCAGCCCGTTCGGGGGGCGCGAAGAAAAACTGTTTTTT CATSPFGGREEKLFF
TRBJ1-2 NA NA TRBV7-3 TGTGCCAGCAGTATTGAAGGGGATGCTAACTATGGCTACACCTTC CASSIEGDANYGYTF
TRBJ2-1 TRBD2 few TRBV19 TGTGCCAGTAGTCCTAGCGGGGGGCCGAGCTCCTACAATGAGCAGTTCTTC CASSPSGGPSSYNEQFF
TRBJ1-1 NA NA TRBV12-3/TRBV12-4 TGTGCCAGCAATTACGGGGGGCTAGGCACTGAAGCTTTCTTT CASNYGGLGTEAFF
TRBJ2-7 NA NA TRBV15 TGTGCCACCAGCAGAGGCCTGAGCTCCTACGAGCAGTACTTC CATSRGLSSYEQYF
TRBJ2-7 TRBD1 NA TRBV29-1 TGCGGCGTGGCCGACAGGGTAGTCTACGAGCAGTACTTC CGVADRVVYEQYF
TRBJ1-2 NA few TRBV4-3 TGCGCCAGCAGCCCTGACGCGGAGGTTATCTATGGCTACACCTTC CASSPDAEVIYGYTF
TRBJ2-3 NA NA TRBV6-2/TRBV6-3 TGTGCCAGCAGTTTGGGTTGGGCCCGGGGAGACACAGATACGCAGTATTTT CASSLGWARGDTDTQYF
TRBJ1-1 NA NA TRBV25-1 TGTGCCAGCAGTGAATACGGTGGGTCTGAAGCTTTCTTT CASSEYGGSEAFF
TRBJ2-7 NA NA TRBV7-6 TGTGCCAGCAGCCCGACAGCCGGGACCGCCTGCTACGAGCAGTACTTC CASSPTAGTACYEQYF
TRBJ2-1 NA NA TRBV11-2 TGTGCCAGCAGCACCGTAGGGGGTCCTTCCTACAATGAGCAGTTCTTC CASSTVGGPSYNEQFF
TRBJ1-2 NA NA TRBV21-1 TGTGCCAGCAGCACGGTCCTCTATGGCTACACCTTC CASSTVLYGYTF
TRBJ2-7 NA NA TRBV25-1 TGTGCCAGCAGGGGGACTGATACCTACGAGCAGTACTTC CASRGTDTYEQYF
TRBJ2-7 NA few TRBV27 TGTGCCAGCAGTTCTGGGGCGGGCTACGAGCAGTACTTC CASSSGAGYEQYF
TRBJ2-7 NA many TRBV7-9 TGTGCCAGCAGCGACCTCATACGCGAGCAGTACTTC CASSDLIREQYF
TRBJ2-1 NA once TRBV20-1 TGTAGTGCTAGTCGGGGGGCCTTCTACAATGAGCAGTTCTTC CSASRGAFYNEQFF
TRBJ1-1 NA NA TRBV7-2 TGTGCCAGCAGCTTAGCGGGGGTTTGGGCTTTCTTT CASSLAGVWAFF
TRBJ2-3 NA NA TRBV29-1 TGCAGCGTTGGGTGGTTACGCACAGATACGCAGTATTTT CSVGWLRTDTQYF
TRBJ2-5 TRBD1 once TRBV28 TGTGCCAGCAGTTTGGGACAGGGTCAGAAAGAGACCCAGTACTTC CASSLGQGQKETQYF
TRBJ1-1 NA NA TRBV12-3/TRBV12-4 TGTGCCAGCAGCTCCGCAGGCCCAGGTTTCTTT CASSSAGPGFF